This T cell receptor (beta chain) was obtained from a study of blood T cell repertoires in COVID-19. Study overall: PBMCs, B-cell-depleted T cells, or T cells provided the cDNA or gDNA that made up the material.

V lost 2 bases and J lost 3, with 13 bases in between. This CDR3 contains 15 residues. Germline loops: CDR1 SGHTA, CDR2 FQGTGA. Per the original methods: Amplified reference gene primers provided the basis for estimating nucleated cell counts. Sequencing used immunoSEQ multiplex PCR; TCRdb keeps in-frame clones, though not all of them. V, J and clone size were drawn from that table, and D and trimming were deduced from the DNA. The repertoire has roughly 64,000 clones, 85% to 90% of them found once; the top ten carry more than 2.5%. The TCR was taken from a man aged 50-59 years with active COVID-19. The chain joins TRBV7-3 to TRBJ1-1; D call uncertain. Specimen: peripheral blood. CDR3: CASSLSPLPDTEAFF. DNA of the CDR3: TGTGCCAGCAGCTTATCGCCGCTTCCGGACACTGAAGCTTTCTTT.